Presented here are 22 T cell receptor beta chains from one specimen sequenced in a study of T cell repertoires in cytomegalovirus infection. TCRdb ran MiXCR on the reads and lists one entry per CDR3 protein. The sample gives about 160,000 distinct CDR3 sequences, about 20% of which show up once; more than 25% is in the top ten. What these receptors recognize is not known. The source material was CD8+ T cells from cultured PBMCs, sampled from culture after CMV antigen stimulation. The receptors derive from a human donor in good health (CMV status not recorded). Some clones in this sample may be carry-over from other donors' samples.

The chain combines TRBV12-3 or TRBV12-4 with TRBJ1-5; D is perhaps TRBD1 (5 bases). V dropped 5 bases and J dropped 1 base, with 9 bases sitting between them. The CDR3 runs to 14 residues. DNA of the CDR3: TGTGCCAGCAGTCCCGACAGCAGCAATCAGCCCCAGCATTTT. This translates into CASSPDSSNQPQHF.

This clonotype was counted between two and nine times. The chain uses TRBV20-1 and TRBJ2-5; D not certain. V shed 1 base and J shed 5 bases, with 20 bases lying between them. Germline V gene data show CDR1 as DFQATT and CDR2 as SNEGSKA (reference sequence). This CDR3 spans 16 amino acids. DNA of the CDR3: TGCAGTGCTAGAGCCGTTCCGACCAGAAGGTGGGAGACCCAGTACTTC. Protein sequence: CSARAVPTRRWETQYF.

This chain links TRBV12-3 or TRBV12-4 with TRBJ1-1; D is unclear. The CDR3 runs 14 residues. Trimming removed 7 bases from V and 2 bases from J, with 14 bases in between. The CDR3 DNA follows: TGTGCCAGCACCGCGGTAGGGATTAACACTGAAGCTTTCTTT. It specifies CASTAVGINTEAFF.

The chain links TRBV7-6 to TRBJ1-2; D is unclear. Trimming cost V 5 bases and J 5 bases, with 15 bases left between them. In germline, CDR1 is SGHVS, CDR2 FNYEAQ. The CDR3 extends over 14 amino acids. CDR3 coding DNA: TGTGCCAGCAGCGCTACGGGAGAGGGATATGGCTACACCTTC. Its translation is CASSATGEGYGYTF.

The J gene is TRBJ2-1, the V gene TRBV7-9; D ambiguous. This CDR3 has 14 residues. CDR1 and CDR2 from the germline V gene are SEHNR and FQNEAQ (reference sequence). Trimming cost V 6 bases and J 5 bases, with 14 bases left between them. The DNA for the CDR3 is TGTGCCAGCAGGCCAAAGGGATCGAACAATGAGCAGTTCTTC. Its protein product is CASRPKGSNNEQFF.

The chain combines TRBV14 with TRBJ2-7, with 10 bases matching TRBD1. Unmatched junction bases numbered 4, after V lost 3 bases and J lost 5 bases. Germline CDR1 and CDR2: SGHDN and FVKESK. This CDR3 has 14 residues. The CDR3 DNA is TGTGCCAGCAGCCACGGGACAGGGGTGGACGAGCAGTACTTC. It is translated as CASSHGTGVDEQYF.

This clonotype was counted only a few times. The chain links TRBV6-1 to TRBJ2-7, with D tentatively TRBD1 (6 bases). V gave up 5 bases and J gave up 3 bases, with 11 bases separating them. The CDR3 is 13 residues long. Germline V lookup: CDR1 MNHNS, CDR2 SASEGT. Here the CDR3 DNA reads TGTGCCAGCAGTCTGACAGGTGACTACGAGCAGTACTTC. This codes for CASSLTGDYEQYF.

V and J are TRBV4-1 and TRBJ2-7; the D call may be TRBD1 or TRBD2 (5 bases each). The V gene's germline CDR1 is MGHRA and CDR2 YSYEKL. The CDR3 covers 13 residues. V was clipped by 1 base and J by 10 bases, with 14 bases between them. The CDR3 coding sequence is TGCGCCAGCAGCCAAGTTGGGGACGTGGAACAGTACTTC. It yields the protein CASSQVGDVEQYF.

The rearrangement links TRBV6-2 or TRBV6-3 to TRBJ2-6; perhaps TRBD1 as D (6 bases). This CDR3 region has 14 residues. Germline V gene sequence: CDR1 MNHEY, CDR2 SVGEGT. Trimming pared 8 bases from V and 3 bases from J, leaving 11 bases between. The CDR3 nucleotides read TGTGCCAGCCTGTCAGGGGATGGGGCCAACGTCCTGACTTTC. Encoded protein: CASLSGDGANVLTF.

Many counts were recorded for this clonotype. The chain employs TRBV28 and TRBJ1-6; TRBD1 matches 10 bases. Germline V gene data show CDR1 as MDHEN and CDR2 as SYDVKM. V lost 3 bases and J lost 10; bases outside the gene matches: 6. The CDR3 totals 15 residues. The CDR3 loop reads CASSFGQGGGSPLHF. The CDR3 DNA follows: TGTGCCAGCAGTTTCGGACAGGGGGGAGGATCACCCCTCCACTTT.

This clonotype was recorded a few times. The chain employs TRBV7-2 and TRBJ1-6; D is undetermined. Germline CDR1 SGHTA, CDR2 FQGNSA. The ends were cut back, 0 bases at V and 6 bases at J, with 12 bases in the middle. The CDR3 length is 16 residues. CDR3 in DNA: TGTGCCAGCAGCTTAGCTGGAGGGAGCGGTAATTCACCCCTCCACTTT. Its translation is CASSLAGGSGNSPLHF.

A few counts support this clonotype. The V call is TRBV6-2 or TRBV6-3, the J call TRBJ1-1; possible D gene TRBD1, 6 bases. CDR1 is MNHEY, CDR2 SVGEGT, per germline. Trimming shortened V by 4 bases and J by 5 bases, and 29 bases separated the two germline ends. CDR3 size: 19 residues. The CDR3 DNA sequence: TGTGCCAGCAGTTTGAGGAATATATTCAAACAGGGAGTAGAGACTGAAGCTTTCTTT. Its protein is CASSLRNIFKQGVETEAFF.

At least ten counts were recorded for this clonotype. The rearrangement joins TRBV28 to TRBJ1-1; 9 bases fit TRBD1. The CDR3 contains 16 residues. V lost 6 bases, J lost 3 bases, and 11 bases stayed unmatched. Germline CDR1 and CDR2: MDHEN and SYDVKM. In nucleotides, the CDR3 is TGTGCCAGCAGCAAAACAGGGGGCCAGTGGTACACTGAAGCTTTCTTT. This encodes CASSKTGGQWYTEAFF.

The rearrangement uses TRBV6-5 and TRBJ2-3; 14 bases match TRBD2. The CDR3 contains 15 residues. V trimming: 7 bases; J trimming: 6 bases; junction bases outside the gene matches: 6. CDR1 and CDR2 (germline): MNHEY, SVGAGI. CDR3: CASTRLAGGADTQYF. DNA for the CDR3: TGTGCCAGCACCAGACTAGCGGGGGGGGCCGATACGCAGTATTTT.

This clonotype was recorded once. This CDR3 reads CASRTSGGGSGANVLTF. In DNA, the CDR3 is TGTGCCAGCAGAACTTCGGGCGGAGGCTCTGGGGCCAACGTCCTGACTTTC. This rearrangement joins TRBV7-6 to TRBJ2-6; a weak D match, TRBD2 (5 bases). The V and J ends lost 6 bases and 0 bases respectively, with 15 bases between them. CDR1 and CDR2 from the germline V gene are SGHVS and FNYEAQ. The CDR3 covers 17 residues.

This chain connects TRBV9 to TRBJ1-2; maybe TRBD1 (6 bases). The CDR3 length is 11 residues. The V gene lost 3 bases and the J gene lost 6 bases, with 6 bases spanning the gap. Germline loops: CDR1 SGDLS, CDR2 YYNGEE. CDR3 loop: CASSDRDGYTF. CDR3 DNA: TGTGCCAGCAGCGACAGGGATGGCTACACCTTC.

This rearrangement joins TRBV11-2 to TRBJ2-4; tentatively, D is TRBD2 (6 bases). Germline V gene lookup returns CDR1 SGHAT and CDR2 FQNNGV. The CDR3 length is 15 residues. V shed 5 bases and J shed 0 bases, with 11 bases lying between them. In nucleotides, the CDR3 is TGTGCCAGCAGCAAGTACGGGGGAGCCAAAAACATTCAGTACTTC. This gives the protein CASSKYGGAKNIQYF.

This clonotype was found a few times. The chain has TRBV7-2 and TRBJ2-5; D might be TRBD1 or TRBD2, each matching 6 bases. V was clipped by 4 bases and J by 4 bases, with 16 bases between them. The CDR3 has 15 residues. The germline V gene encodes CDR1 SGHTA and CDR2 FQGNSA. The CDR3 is CASSWGPGVRETQYF. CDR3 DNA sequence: TGTGCCAGCAGCTGGGGGCCGGGGGTCAGAGAGACCCAGTACTTC.

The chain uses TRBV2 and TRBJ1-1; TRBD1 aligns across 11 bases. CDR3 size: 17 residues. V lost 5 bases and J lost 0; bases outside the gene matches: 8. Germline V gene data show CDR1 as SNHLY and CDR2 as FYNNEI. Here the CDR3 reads CASSHGQGALMNTEAFF. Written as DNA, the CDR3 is TGTGCCAGCAGTCATGGACAGGGGGCCCTTATGAACACTGAAGCTTTCTTT.

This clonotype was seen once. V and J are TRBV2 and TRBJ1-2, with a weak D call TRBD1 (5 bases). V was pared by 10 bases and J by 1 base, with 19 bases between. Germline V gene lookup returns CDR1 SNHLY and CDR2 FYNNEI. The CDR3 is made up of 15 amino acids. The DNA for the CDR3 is TGTGCCACAACCTCCGGCAGGGCTAATAACTATGGCTACACCTTC. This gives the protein CATTSGRANNYGYTF.

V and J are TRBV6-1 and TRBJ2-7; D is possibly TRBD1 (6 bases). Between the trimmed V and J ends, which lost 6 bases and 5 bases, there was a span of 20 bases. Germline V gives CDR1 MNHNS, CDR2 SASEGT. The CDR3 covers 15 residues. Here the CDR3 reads CASRYSKVGGDEQYF. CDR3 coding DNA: TGTGCCAGCAGGTATTCAAAGGTTGGGGGCGACGAGCAGTACTTC.

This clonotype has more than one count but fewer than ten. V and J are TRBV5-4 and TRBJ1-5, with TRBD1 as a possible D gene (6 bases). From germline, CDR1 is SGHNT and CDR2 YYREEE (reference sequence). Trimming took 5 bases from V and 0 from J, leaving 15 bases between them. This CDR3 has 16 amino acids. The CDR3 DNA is TGTGCCAGCAGGCAGGACAGCTTCTATAGCAATCAGCCCCAGCATTTT. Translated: CASRQDSFYSNQPQHF.